Sequencing of this T cell receptor (beta chain) was carried out in a study of cytomegalovirus exposure and HLA in healthy donors. CDR1 KGHSH and CDR2 LQKENI come from the germline V gene. Trimming cost V 2 bases and J 1 base, with 8 bases left between them. The CDR3 runs to 14 residues. Healthy individuals who donated bone marrow served as the donors. In the PCR, 60 Vbeta and 13 Jbeta primers were used. Some clones are missing from TCRdb's copy, which holds only in-frame ones; the method was immunoSEQ multiplex PCR. In the table there are some 180,000 clones, around 78% of which are singletons. The chain uses TRBV18 and TRBJ1-1; perhaps TRBD1 as D (5 bases). Sequenced: PBMCs. This TCR derives from a woman aged 25 to 45 in good health and CMV-seropositive. The CDR3 loop reads CASSPAGQNTEAFF. The CDR3 DNA follows: TGTGCCAGCTCACCAGCCGGACAGAACACTGAAGCTTTCTTT.